This TCR beta chain appears in the sequencing data of a study of CD8+CD57+ T cells in acquired aplastic anemia. Across the study: The study obtained an average of approximately 2.9 ug of DNA from sorted CD4+ and CD8+ cells. Study-wide findings and caveats: Researchers report that twenty-nine CD8+ CDR3 sequences appeared in both patients and controls. No significant patient-versus-control difference appeared in CD8+ Simpson's diversity.

Genomic DNA served as template for TCR beta VDJ and CDR3 profiling. MiXCR was run by TCRdb on the reads, yielding one entry per CDR3 protein. The sample includes hundreds of thousands of distinct CDR3 sequences, roughly three fifths seen only once; the top ten take 6.5% to 10%. Germline V gene lookup returns CDR1 SNHLY and CDR2 FYNNEI. The CDR3 covers 15 residues. V lost 6 bases and J 0 bases, leaving 14 bases between the germline ends. Notes on this clonotype: Its cognate antigen is unknown.

The receptor was isolated from a human donor with severe aplastic anemia or a healthy control (not recorded which). Sequenced input: sorted CD4+, CD8+, or CD8+CD57+ T cells (not recorded which) from PBMCs. This rearrangement joins TRBV2 to TRBJ1-2; no definite D call. In DNA form, the CDR3 reads TGTGCCAGCAGCCATCAGTACTCAGCTAACTATGGCTACACCTTC. It yields the protein CASSHQYSANYGYTF.